These 9 T cell receptor beta chains share one sample of origin, sequenced in a study of blood T cell repertoires in COVID-19. The protocol was immunoSEQ multiplex PCR, while the TCRdb copy is restricted to in-frame clones and leaves out a portion. The data contain about 130,000 clones, 88% of them singletons. The material sequenced was peripheral blood. These receptors were obtained from a woman at least 80 years old with acute or convalescent COVID-19.

This sequence joins TRBV29-1 and TRBJ2-5, with 11 bases aligning to TRBD2. The ends lost 7 bases at V and 7 bases at J; junction bases unmatched: 11. The CDR3 is made up of 14 amino acids. CDR1 is SQVTM and CDR2 is ANQGSEA in the germline V gene. The CDR3 loop reads CSATSGRVGGTQYF. The CDR3 nucleotides are TGCAGCGCAACTAGCGGGAGAGTGGGGGGGACCCAGTACTTC.

This sequence joins TRBV28 and TRBJ2-7; 8 bases line up with TRBD2. The CDR3 runs 14 residues. The J segment lost 6 bases and the V segment lost 5 bases, leaving 9 bases of the junction unmatched. Looked up from germline, CDR1 is MDHEN and CDR2 is SYDVKM. The CDR3 region is CASSIGTSISEQYF. For the CDR3, the DNA is TGTGCCAGCAGTATCGGGACTAGTATCTCCGAGCAGTACTTC.

This chain links TRBV5-6 with TRBJ2-7, with a weak D call TRBD2 (5 bases). The CDR3 runs to 14 residues. In germline, CDR1 is SGHDT, CDR2 YYEEEE. The ends were cut back, 2 bases at V and 6 bases at J, with 15 bases in the middle. The CDR3 nucleotides read TGTGCCAGCAGCTTAACGGGGAGTCCTCTCGAGCAGTACTTC. As protein: CASSLTGSPLEQYF.

The chain employs TRBV7-9 and TRBJ2-7; possibly TRBD1 for D (5 bases). The length of the CDR3 is 13 residues. The germline CDR1 and CDR2 sequences are SEHNR and FQNEAQ (reference sequence). With 4 bases removed from V and 5 bases from J, the gap between germline ends came to 12 bases. CDR3 protein: CASSSRVIDEQYF. The CDR3 coding sequence is TGTGCCAGCAGCTCCAGGGTAATCGACGAGCAGTACTTC.

The V call is TRBV2, the J call TRBJ2-3; TRBD1 is a possible D gene (6 bases). This CDR3 comprises 12 residues. CDR1 is SNHLY and CDR2 is FYNNEI in the germline V gene. V dropped 5 bases and J dropped 8 bases, with 11 bases sitting between them. CDR3 protein: CASSPKGVTQYF. The CDR3, as DNA: TGTGCCAGCAGTCCTAAGGGGGTTACGCAGTATTTT.

This clone was detected once. V is TRBV7-8 and J is TRBJ1-2, with D unclear. This CDR3 is built from 12 residues. CDR1 SGHVS and CDR2 FQNEAQ come from the germline V gene. Trimming cost V 1 base and J 8 bases, with 8 bases left between them. CDR3 sequence: CASSLGYEGYTF. The CDR3 nucleotides are TGTGCCAGCAGCTTAGGATATGAGGGCTACACCTTC.

This clone was counted only a few times. The chain employs TRBV5-4 and TRBJ1-2; 11 bases match TRBD1. This CDR3 is 14 amino acids long. The V segment lost 0 bases and the J segment 9 bases; nucleotides outside the gene matches: 4. From germline, CDR1 is SGHNT and CDR2 YYREEE (reference sequence). In DNA, the CDR3 is TGTGCCAGCAGCTTGGAGGGACAGGGGGGTAGCTACACCTTC. Translated, it gives CASSLEGQGGSYTF.

The gene calls are TRBV4-1 and TRBJ1-2; 9 bases map to TRBD1. V shed 2 bases and J 5 bases; nucleotides not matched to a gene: 3. This CDR3 comprises 14 residues. Looked up from germline, CDR1 is MGHRA and CDR2 is YSYEKL. The CDR3 here is CASSQSGTGYGYTF. The CDR3 coding sequence is TGCGCCAGCAGCCAATCCGGGACAGGGTATGGCTACACCTTC.

The chain employs TRBV19 and TRBJ2-3; 8 bases agree with TRBD2. Germline values: CDR1 LNHDA, CDR2 SQIVND (reference sequence). Trimming removed 6 bases from V and 1 base from J; junction bases left unmatched: 15. The CDR3 extends over 18 amino acids. CDR3 coding DNA: TGTGCCAGTAGCCTACTAGGTGGGGAGCGGGGGCGCACAGATACGCAGTATTTT. This encodes CASSLLGGERGRTDTQYF.